Each of the 9 T cell receptor beta chains below was sequenced from the same sample in a study of CD8 T cells in Susac syndrome. Random hexamers were used to reverse transcribe 0.5 to 1 ug of RNA. In TCRdb, the immunoSEQ multiplex PCR reads were re-called with MiXCR into one record per CDR3 protein. The sample consists of approximately 110,000 distinct CDR3 sequences, about 95% of them appearing once. Input material: CD4+ T cells from PBMCs. The source of these receptors is a human donor in good health.

The chain links TRBV15 to TRBJ2-3; 8 nucleotides agree with TRBD2. Germline values: CDR1 LNHNV, CDR2 YYDKDF (reference sequence). V was clipped by 3 bases and J by 0 bases; unmatched bases: 5. The CDR3 length is 16 residues. In DNA form, the CDR3 reads TGTGCCACCAGCAGCTGGGCTAGCGGGAGCACAGATACGCAGTATTTT. Its protein product is CATSSWASGSTDTQYF.

The V gene is TRBV29-1, the J gene TRBJ2-7; 7 positions match TRBD1. Germline V gives CDR1 SQVTM, CDR2 ANQGSEA. CDR3 size: 14 residues. The J segment lost 7 bases and the V segment lost 0 bases, leaving 9 bases of the junction unmatched. CDR3 sequence: CSVEDGTVRREQYF. The CDR3 DNA is TGCAGCGTTGAAGACGGGACAGTCAGGCGGGAGCAGTACTTC.

This chain joins TRBV9 and TRBJ2-2; D gene ambiguous. This CDR3 contains 15 residues. Trimming took off 4 bases at V and 6 bases at J, with 16 bases between the two ends. Per germline, CDR1 SGDLS and CDR2 YYNGEE. The CDR3 loop reads CASSRLSGVAGELFF. CDR3 DNA: TGTGCCAGCAGCAGACTCTCTGGGGTAGCCGGGGAGCTGTTTTTT. The complete variable domain, with remaining parts taken from reference TRBV9 and TRBJ2-2, reads DSGVTQTPKHLITATGQRVTLRCSPRSGDLSVYWYQQSLDQGLQFLIQYYNGEERAKGNILERFSAQQFPDLHSELNLSSLELGDSALYFCASSRLSGVAGELFFGEGSRLTVL.

The rearrangement joins TRBV20-1 to TRBJ2-1, with 10 bases lining up with TRBD1. The CDR3 extends over 15 amino acids. Trimming took 4 bases from V and 6 from J; bases not matched to a gene: 9. Germline CDR1 DFQATT, CDR2 SNEGSKA (reference sequence). The CDR3 DNA is TGCAGTGCTATCCGGGACAGGGGACTTGGCAATGAGCAGTTCTTC. It codes for CSAIRDRGLGNEQFF.

A single count supports this clonotype. The chain has TRBV7-6 and TRBJ1-4, with 7 bases fitting TRBD1. The CDR3 runs 16 residues. Germline CDR1 reads SGHVS; CDR2 reads FNYEAQ. V shed 2 bases and J 4 bases; nucleotides not matched to a gene: 7. The CDR3 nucleotides read TGTGCCAGCAGCTTAAGGGGGCGACAGGGTAATGAAAAACTGTTTTTT. Translating gives CASSLRGRQGNEKLFF.

V gene TRBV20-1 combines with J gene TRBJ2-7; D remains unclear. Germline CDR1 and CDR2: DFQATT and SNEGSKA (reference sequence). Trimming stripped 1 base from V and 5 bases from J, with 15 bases between. This CDR3 has 14 amino acids. This chain's CDR3 is CSARVPGGLDEQYF. The CDR3 DNA reads as TGCAGTGCTAGAGTCCCAGGCGGTCTTGACGAGCAGTACTTC.

The CDR3: CSARDPRGLTDTQYF. The CDR3 DNA follows: TGCAGTGCTAGGGATCCCAGGGGGCTTACAGATACGCAGTATTTT. The rearrangement joins TRBV20-1 to TRBJ2-3, with TRBD1 matching 8 bases. This CDR3 has 15 amino acids. V trimming: 3 bases; J trimming: 3 bases; junction bases outside the gene matches: 8. The germline V gene has CDR1 DFQATT and CDR2 SNEGSKA (reference sequence).

This clonotype appeared once. The J gene is TRBJ2-7, the V gene TRBV12-3 or TRBV12-4, with 8 bases lining up with TRBD1. This CDR3 has 14 amino acids. The ends lost 6 bases at V and 2 bases at J; junction bases unmatched: 6. DNA of the CDR3: TGTGCCAGCAGGGGGACAGGTAATACCTACGAGCAGTACTTC. As protein: CASRGTGNTYEQYF.

The J gene is TRBJ2-3, the V gene TRBV11-2; D remains ambiguous. Germline V gene data show CDR1 as SGHAT and CDR2 as FQNNGV. The CDR3 runs to 12 residues. V lost 3 bases and J 7 bases, leaving 8 bases between the germline ends. This CDR3 is CASSLLGNTQYF. The CDR3, as DNA: TGTGCCAGCAGCTTGCTAGGAAATACGCAGTATTTT.